The 10 T cell receptor beta chains listed next were all sequenced from one sample in a study of T cells after yellow fever vaccination. TCRdb itself ran the 5' RACE reads through MiXCR, one entry per CDR3 protein. The table lists more than 350,000 distinct CDR3 sequences, around 10% of them singletons. This sample comprised PBMCs, obtained on the day of the first yellow fever vaccination. These receptors all come from a man younger than 30 who received the YFV17D yellow fever vaccine.

V is TRBV6-5 and J is TRBJ2-1; D gene ambiguous. Looked up from germline, CDR1 is MNHEY and CDR2 is SVGAGI. V shed 2 bases and J shed 6 bases, with 11 bases lying between them. CDR3 size: 14 residues. This CDR3 is CASSYNLLPNEQFF. DNA of the CDR3: TGTGCCAGCAGTTACAATCTGCTCCCCAATGAGCAGTTCTTC.

This chain uses TRBV4-1 with TRBJ2-5, with a weak D call TRBD2 (6 bases). The CDR3 spans 13 residues. Between the trimmed V and J ends, which lost 0 bases and 9 bases, there was a span of 11 bases. Germline lookup yields CDR1 MGHRA and CDR2 YSYEKL. Here the CDR3 DNA reads TGCGCCAGCAGCCAAGACAGGGAGGAGGCCCAGTACTTC. Protein: CASSQDREEAQYF.

The CDR3 is CSAAGQGPYEQYF. The CDR3 DNA reads as TGCAGTGCAGCGGGACAGGGTCCCTACGAGCAGTACTTC. This chain joins TRBV20-1 and TRBJ2-7, with 9 bases matching TRBD1. The CDR3 is 13 amino acids. Germline V gene data show CDR1 as DFQATT and CDR2 as SNEGSKA (reference sequence). The junction had 5 bases not matched to a gene; V was cut back by 6 bases and J by 2 bases.

The rearrangement joins TRBV12-3 or TRBV12-4 to TRBJ1-2; D might be TRBD1 (6 bases). This CDR3 comprises 14 residues. Trimming removed 6 bases from V and 4 bases from J, with 15 bases in between. This CDR3 reads CASRDSGRPYGYTF. The CDR3 DNA sequence: TGTGCCAGCAGGGACAGTGGGAGACCCTATGGCTACACCTTC.

There are a few counts of this clonotype. This rearrangement joins TRBV20-1 to TRBJ2-5; D is undetermined. Between the trimmed V and J ends, which lost 3 bases and 0 bases, there was a span of 8 bases. The CDR3 sequence is 13 residues long. Germline CDR1 DFQATT, CDR2 SNEGSKA (reference sequence). CDR3: CSASSANQETQYF. The CDR3 DNA sequence: TGCAGTGCTAGTTCCGCCAACCAAGAGACCCAGTACTTC.

The rearrangement uses TRBV4-1 and TRBJ2-3; 8 positions match TRBD1. Per the germline V gene, CDR1 is MGHRA and CDR2 is YSYEKL. The CDR3 runs 15 residues. Trimming cost V 2 bases and J 5 bases; bases outside gene matches: 6. Here the CDR3 reads CASSQFRTGRDTQYF. The DNA for the CDR3 is TGCGCCAGCAGCCAATTCAGGACAGGGCGAGATACGCAGTATTTT.

This sequence joins TRBV18 and TRBJ2-7; no firm D call. Trimming took off 2 bases at V and 2 bases at J, with 10 bases between the two ends. Germline CDR1 KGHSH, CDR2 LQKENI. The CDR3 runs to 14 residues. The CDR3 sequence is CASSPSAGPYEQYF. CDR3 in DNA: TGTGCCAGCTCACCATCAGCCGGTCCCTACGAGCAGTACTTC.

The chain has TRBV7-9 and TRBJ1-1; D unresolved. The CDR3 spans 15 residues. From germline, CDR1 is SEHNR and CDR2 FQNEAQ (reference sequence). Trimming removed 3 bases from V and 3 bases from J, with 14 bases in between. DNA for the CDR3: TGTGCCAGCAGCTTTATCGGGAAGCGGGACACTGAAGCTTTCTTT. This gives the protein CASSFIGKRDTEAFF.

This clonotype was recorded a few times. V usage is TRBV6-2 or TRBV6-3 and J usage is TRBJ1-2; maybe TRBD1 (5 bases). V gave up 8 bases and J gave up 8 bases, with 30 bases separating them. Germline values: CDR1 MNHEY, CDR2 SVGEGT. The CDR3 has 17 residues. The CDR3 sequence: CASASGLDWDPFAGYTF. CDR3 nucleotides: TGTGCCAGCGCCTCAGGGTTGGATTGGGATCCCTTCGCCGGCTACACCTTC.

This clonotype was seen a handful of times. V and J are TRBV7-8 and TRBJ2-3; TRBD1 matches 9 bases. Germline CDR1 and CDR2: SGHVS and FQNEAQ. The length of the CDR3 is 16 residues. J gave up 5 bases and V 0 bases, and 6 bases lay outside the gene matches. Written as DNA, the CDR3 is TGTGCCAGCAGCTTAGCGCGGGGACAGGGAGGAGATACGCAGTATTTT. The encoded protein is CASSLARGQGGDTQYF.